Listed below are T cell receptor beta chains from one sample, sequenced in a study of cytomegalovirus exposure and HLA in healthy donors. The table came from immunoSEQ multiplex PCR; TCRdb's copy has only in-frame clones and leaves some out. The top ten clones hold over 1.1% of a sample with some 170,000 clones, 70% to 80% of them seen once. Sequenced: PBMCs. Receptors originate from a man aged 60 to 75 in good health and CMV-seronegative. CDR3s include the opening cysteine and the closing phenylalanine or tryptophan. The D gene is left open where the match is weak. Only some rows state a clone size, as once, few, many or a class for expanded clones.

size	V	D	length	J	CDR3	DNA
once	TRBV11-1	.	12	TRBJ2-7	CASSLAAHEQYF	TGTGCCAGCAGCTTAGCGGCCCACGAGCAGTACTTC
once	TRBV28	.	11	TRBJ2-3	CASAAAHTQYF	TGTGCCAGCGCGGCCGCCCATACGCAGTATTTT
.	TRBV11-2	TRBD2	18	TRBJ2-1	CASSKWEREGRLLNEQFF	TGTGCCAGCAGCAAGTGGGAGCGGGAGGGCCGCCTCCTCAATGAGCAGTTCTTC
.	TRBV28	TRBD1	13	TRBJ2-7	CAAYGTGTYEQYF	TGTGCCGCCTACGGGACAGGGACATACGAGCAGTACTTC
.	TRBV4-3	TRBD1	16	TRBJ1-5	CASSQDSGGVRQPQHF	TGCGCCAGCAGCCAAGATTCAGGGGGTGTCAGACAGCCCCAGCATTTT
.	TRBV29-1	.	11	TRBJ2-3	CSVSTADTQYF	TGCAGCGTGTCGACTGCAGATACGCAGTATTTT
.	TRBV28	.	12	TRBJ1-1	CAAGRGLTEAFF	TGTGCCGCGGGGCGGGGATTGACTGAAGCTTTCTTT
.	TRBV7-3	.	15	TRBJ1-3	CASSLTRDSGNTIYF	TGTGCCAGCAGCTTAACGAGAGACTCTGGAAACACCATATATTTT
once	TRBV29-1	.	13	TRBJ1-5	CSVRDTQDQPQHF	TGCAGCGTTCGGGACACACAGGATCAGCCCCAGCATTTT
.	TRBV7-9	TRBD2	15	TRBJ2-3	CASSFLAGSTDTQYF	TGTGCCAGCAGCTTCCTAGCGGGAAGCACAGATACGCAGTATTTT
.	TRBV5-6	TRBD1	13	TRBJ1-2	CASSKDRAYGYTF	TGTGCCAGCAGTAAGGACAGGGCCTATGGCTACACCTTC
.	TRBV2	.	14	TRBJ2-5	CAGSNNGGSETQYF	TGTGCCGGCAGTAATAACGGAGGCTCAGAGACCCAGTACTTC
.	TRBV5-4	.	16	TRBJ2-1	CASSPAGSGRLKGQFF	TGTGCCAGCAGCCCGGCCGGGAGTGGGAGGCTCAAGGGGCAGTTCTTC
few	TRBV30	TRBD1	12	TRBJ2-1	CAWTTGGTEQFF	TGTGCCTGGACGACAGGGGGGACTGAGCAGTTCTTC
.	TRBV7-9	.	12	TRBJ2-5	CSSSLVGEAKDF	TGTTCCAGCAGCTTGGTGGGGGAGGCCAAAGACTTC
.	TRBV6-1	TRBD1	15	TRBJ1-5	CASSAGTGGGQPQHF	TGTGCCAGCAGTGCCGGCACAGGGGGCGGTCAGCCCCAGCATTTT
.	TRBV7-8	.	15	TRBJ2-2	CASSFIGGNTGELFF	TGTGCCAGCAGCTTCATCGGGGGGAACACCGGGGAGCTGTTTTTT
once	TRBV5-1	TRBD2	14	TRBJ2-5	CASSVGGVQETQYF	TGCGCCAGCAGCGTGGGGGGGGTTCAAGAGACCCAGTACTTC
.	TRBV9	TRBD1	14	TRBJ2-7	CASSPGTGGFEQYF	TGTGCCAGCAGCCCCGGGACAGGGGGATTTGAGCAGTACTTC
.	TRBV2	TRBD1	18	TRBJ2-3	CASSRGRRTGTGTDTQYF	TGTGCCAGCAGCAGGGGCCGGCGAACCGGGACAGGAACAGATACGCAGTATTTT
.	TRBV19	TRBD1	14	TRBJ1-5	CASAMTGYNQPQHF	TGTGCCAGTGCTATGACAGGGTACAATCAGCCCCAGCATTTT
.	TRBV29-1	.	14	TRBJ2-7	CSVSRDTRPYEQYF	TGCAGCGTTAGCCGGGACACCCGACCTTACGAGCAGTACTTC
few	TRBV7-9	.	12	TRBJ1-1	CSSSLPFDKAFF	TGTTCCAGCAGCTTACCTTTTGACAAAGCTTTCTTT
.	TRBV6-5	.	15	TRBJ2-7	CASSYSVTSPYEQYF	TGTGCCAGCAGTTACTCCGTAACTAGCCCCTACGAGCAGTACTTC
.	TRBV18	.	15	TRBJ1-2	CASSPGLSNLAGYTF	TGTGCCAGCTCACCGGGACTGTCAAACTTAGCAGGCTACACCTTC
.	TRBV9	.	14	TRBJ2-3	CASSPRRSTDTQYF	TGTGCCAGCAGCCCCCGGCGGAGCACAGATACGCAGTATTTT
.	TRBV15	.	13	TRBJ1-3	CATSRDFADTIYF	TGTGCCACCAGCAGAGATTTCGCGGACACCATATATTTT
once	TRBV5-4	TRBD1	15	TRBJ2-3	CASSKGQLSTDTQYF	TGTGCCAGCAGCAAGGGACAGCTTAGCACAGATACGCAGTATTTT
.	TRBV5-1	TRBD1	16	TRBJ2-4	CASSLGTGTGFFIQYF	TGCGCCAGCAGCTTGGGAACCGGGACAGGGTTTTTCATTCAGTACTTC
.	TRBV7-2	.	13	TRBJ1-2	CASSSDSSYGYTF	TGTGCCAGCAGCTCCGACAGCTCCTATGGCTACACCTTC